The 27 T cell receptor beta chains given below trace back to one sample, sequenced in a study of beta chain features in type 1 diabetes. Isolated RNA was reverse transcribed in full, so expressed TCRB transcripts were sequenced. Data came from immunoSEQ multiplex PCR; TCRdb stores just in-frame clones and leaves some out. The profile shows 350,000 to 450,000 clones, less than 15% of them singletons. Source material: naive CD4+ T cells from blood. The receptors were gathered from a woman aged 18-29 years in good health.

This chain uses TRBV7-2 with TRBJ1-5, with 9 bases matching TRBD1. J gave up 3 bases and V 1 base, and 7 bases lay outside the gene matches. Germline V CDR1 and CDR2: SGHTA, FQGNSA. The CDR3 runs 17 residues. CDR3 residues: CASSLGGQGLNNQPQHF. DNA for the CDR3: TGTGCCAGCAGCTTAGGGGGACAGGGTCTAAACAATCAGCCCCAGCATTTT.

This clone has just a few counts. The rearrangement uses TRBV6-5 and TRBJ1-2; D gene uncertain. Trimming took off 4 bases at V and 4 bases at J, with 13 bases between the two ends. Germline V gene sequence: CDR1 MNHEY, CDR2 SVGAGI. The CDR3 contains 14 residues. The CDR3 sequence: CASSSRTEAYGYTF. CDR3 DNA: TGTGCCAGCAGTTCCCGGACGGAGGCCTATGGCTACACCTTC.

This clone was counted only a few times. The gene calls are TRBV29-1 and TRBJ2-7; the D is unclear. Per the germline V gene, CDR1 is SQVTM and CDR2 is ANQGSEA. This CDR3 is built from 12 residues. V lost 4 bases and J 0 bases, leaving 7 bases between the germline ends. The DNA for the CDR3 is TGCAGCGTTGTACAGAGCTCCTACGAGCAGTACTTC. Translated: CSVVQSSYEQYF.

This clone was seen a few times. The genes are TRBV5-1 and TRBJ1-1; D might be TRBD1 (6 bases). The V gene lost 4 bases and the J gene lost 3 bases, with 16 bases spanning the gap. The CDR3 is 15 amino acids. Germline CDR1 SGHRS, CDR2 YFSETQ. The CDR3 loop is CASSPDPQGDTEAFF. The CDR3 nucleotides are TGCGCCAGCAGCCCCGACCCACAGGGTGACACTGAAGCTTTCTTT. The entire variable domain, with the rest obtained from reference TRBV5-1 and TRBJ1-1, is as follows: KAGVTQTPRYLIKTRGQQVTLSCSPISGHRSVSWYQQTPGQGLQFLFEYFSETQRNKGNFPGRFSGRQFSNSRSEMNVSTLELGDSALYLCASSPDPQGDTEAFFGQGTRLTVV.

V usage is TRBV5-1 and J usage is TRBJ2-5; no reliable D call. Germline lookup yields CDR1 SGHRS and CDR2 YFSETQ. CDR3 length: 14 residues. V was cut by 4 bases and J by 5 bases, with 15 bases left in between. CDR3 DNA: TGCGCCAGCAGCAAGACAAATCCTGCGGAGACCCAGTACTTC. As protein: CASSKTNPAETQYF.

This clone was observed a handful of times. This sequence joins TRBV2 and TRBJ1-2; D call uncertain. Trimming pared 4 bases from V and 4 bases from J, leaving 7 bases between. Germline values: CDR1 SNHLY, CDR2 FYNNEI. This CDR3 comprises 12 residues. CDR3 nucleotides: TGTGCCAGCAGTGGAGGCCTCTATGGCTACACCTTC. This gives the protein CASSGGLYGYTF.

The chain is built from TRBV27 and TRBJ1-2; the match to TRBD1 covers 7 bases. The CDR3 spans 14 residues. Germline lookup yields CDR1 MNHEY and CDR2 SMNVEV (reference sequence). The V and J ends lost 7 bases and 7 bases, in that order; junction bases with no gene match: 12. CDR3 nucleotides: TGTGCCAGCACCAATCGGGCTAGGGACAGTGGCTACACCTTC. This gives the protein CASTNRARDSGYTF.

The J gene is TRBJ2-4, the V gene TRBV21-1; the D call TRBD2 from the table was never checked on the DNA. TRBV21-1 is a listed pseudogene. The CDR3 is 15 residues long. The chain's CDR3 is CASSKGRGAKNIQYF. DNA for the CDR3: TGTGCCAGCAGCAAAGGACGGGGGGCCAAAAACATTCAGTACTTC.

The rearrangement links TRBV4-3 to TRBJ2-7, with D possibly being TRBD2 (5 bases). Trimming removed 1 base at V and 0 bases at J, with 10 bases between. Germline CDR1 reads LGHNA; CDR2 reads YSLEER. CDR3 length: 15 amino acids. The DNA of the CDR3 is TGCGCCAGCAGCCAAGGTCCGGGGTACTCCTACGAGCAGTACTTC. Residues: CASSQGPGYSYEQYF.

V is TRBV5-4 and J is TRBJ2-1, with TRBD1 as a possible D gene (5 bases). Germline lookup yields CDR1 SGHNT and CDR2 YYREEE (reference sequence). There are 12 residues in the CDR3. Trimming removed 4 bases from V and 4 bases from J, with 6 bases in between. The CDR3 DNA sequence: TGTGCCAGCAGCCCAGGGTACAATGAGCAGTTCTTC. This sequence encodes CASSPGYNEQFF.

This clone turned up a few times. The genes are TRBV29-1 and TRBJ2-7; 8 bases fit TRBD1. The germline CDR1 and CDR2 sequences are SQVTM and ANQGSEA. The CDR3 loop spans 14 amino acids. The trim removed 6 bases at V and 1 base at J, leaving 8 bases unmatched. The CDR3 bases are TGCAGCGTCAGTTTGACAGGGGCTTCCTACGAGCAGTACTTC. Amino acid sequence: CSVSLTGASYEQYF.

The gene calls are TRBV7-3 and TRBJ2-3; 10 bases line up with TRBD2. There are 14 residues in the CDR3. The germline gives CDR1 SGHTA, CDR2 FQGTGA. With V trimmed by 5 bases and J by 6 bases, 5 bases remained unmatched. The CDR3 region has the DNA TGTGCCAGCAGCCCCGATAGCGGGAGGGATACGCAGTATTTT. It encodes CASSPDSGRDTQYF.

The V gene is TRBV10-3, the J gene TRBJ2-7, with a possible D match to TRBD2 (6 bases). V lost 0 bases and J 7 bases, leaving 22 bases between the germline ends. Germline V CDR1 and CDR2: ENHRY, SYGVKD. The length of the CDR3 is 17 residues. CDR3 amino acids: CAISESAGKGPSREQYF. The CDR3 nucleotides are TGTGCCATCAGTGAGTCGGCGGGGAAAGGTCCCTCGAGAGAGCAGTACTTC.

The chain combines TRBV18 with TRBJ2-3, with D possibly being TRBD1 (5 bases). The CDR3 has 16 residues. Germline values: CDR1 KGHSH, CDR2 LQKENI. Trimming removed 2 bases from V and 5 bases from J, with 17 bases in between. CDR3 nucleotide sequence: TGTGCCAGCTCACCATATAGACAGTCGACACAAGATACGCAGTATTTT. Its protein is CASSPYRQSTQDTQYF. The entire variable domain, with the rest obtained from reference TRBV18 and TRBJ2-3, is as follows: NAGVMQNPRHLVRRRGQEARLRCSPMKGHSHVYWYRQLPEEGLKFMVYLQKENIIDESGMPKERFSAEFPKEGPSILRIQQVVRGDSAAYFCASSPYRQSTQDTQYFGPGTRLTVL.

This clone has only one observation. The genes are TRBV28 and TRBJ1-2, with a tentative D call TRBD1 (5 bases). Germline CDR1 MDHEN, CDR2 SYDVKM. The CDR3 is made up of 14 amino acids. With 2 bases removed from V and 2 bases from J, the gap between germline ends came to 9 bases. Here the CDR3 DNA reads TGTGCCAGCAGTTTAGGTCAGGGCAACTATGGCTACACCTTC. Its protein product is CASSLGQGNYGYTF.

The table lists this clone with a few counts. V and J are TRBV27 and TRBJ2-1; 7 bases are shared with TRBD2. The CDR3 sequence is 15 residues long. Germline V gene data show CDR1 as MNHEY and CDR2 as SMNVEV (reference sequence). V gave up 6 bases and J gave up 0 bases; unmatched junction bases: 5. This CDR3 reads CASSRRGSSYNEQFF. CDR3 DNA sequence: TGTGCCAGCAGCAGGCGGGGGAGCTCCTACAATGAGCAGTTCTTC.

This clone was seen only a few times. CDR3: CASSLTGAEELFF. The CDR3 nucleotides read TGTGCCAGCAGCTTGACAGGGGCGGAGGAACTGTTTTTT. The chain uses TRBV9 and TRBJ1-4, with 8 bases matching TRBD1. The CDR3 consists of 13 residues. V was clipped by 4 bases and J by 12 bases; unmatched bases: 8. Germline assignment: CDR1 SGDLS and CDR2 YYNGEE.

V and J are TRBV29-1 and TRBJ2-7, with D uncertain. This CDR3 has 12 amino acids. V was shortened by 1 base and J by 3 bases, with 7 bases between the two germline ends. Germline CDR1 is SQVTM and CDR2 is ANQGSEA. CDR3 DNA sequence: TGCAGCGTTGAAGTGCGGAACTACGAGCAGTACTTC. Translated, it gives CSVEVRNYEQYF.

This clone was seen a few times. This chain joins TRBV19 and TRBJ2-2; maybe TRBD2 (6 bases). The CDR3 spans 9 residues. CDR1 is LNHDA, CDR2 SQIVND, per germline (reference sequence). The CDR3 region has the DNA TGTGCGGAGGGAGACGGAGTATTTTTT. This gives the protein CAEGDGVFF.

This clone has a handful of counts. One end of the junction is discordant with germline, which a read error may explain. The chain combines TRBV7-7 with TRBJ2-2; TRBD2 agrees at 9 bases. Germline V lookup: CDR1 SSHAT, CDR2 FNYEAQ (reference sequence). The CDR3 consists of 15 residues. CDR3 amino acids: CASSLGTSPTGELFF. The CDR3 nucleotides read TGTGCTAGCAGCTTAGGGACTAGCCCTACCGGGGAGCTGTTTTTT.

This chain connects TRBV6-6 to TRBJ1-5; D gene unclear. The CDR3 totals 13 residues. Between the trimmed V and J ends, which lost 10 bases and 3 bases, there was a span of 13 bases. Per the germline V gene, CDR1 is MNHNY and CDR2 is SVGAGI (reference sequence). CDR3 DNA sequence: TGTGCCACCCAGAACATCCCCAATCAGCCCCAGCATTTT. Its protein product is CATQNIPNQPQHF.

The genes are TRBV6-5 and TRBJ2-7; TRBD1 is a possible D gene (6 bases). Germline V gene lookup returns CDR1 MNHEY and CDR2 SVGAGI. V gave up 1 base and J gave up 6 bases, with 13 bases separating them. The CDR3 is 14 residues long. The CDR3 DNA reads TGTGCCAGCAGTTACTTAACTACAGGGTCCGAGCAGTACTTC. Residues: CASSYLTTGSEQYF.

This clone was counted between two and nine times. The rearrangement joins TRBV5-6 to TRBJ1-1; D remains unclear. This CDR3 spans 12 amino acids. V lost 2 bases and J lost 3, with 5 bases in between. Germline V gene sequence: CDR1 SGHDT, CDR2 YYEEEE. CDR3: CASSFSHTEAFF. As DNA, the CDR3 is TGTGCCAGCAGCTTCTCCCACACTGAAGCTTTCTTT.

The chain combines TRBV7-9 with TRBJ2-7, with 7 bases identical to TRBD1. Germline V gene sequence: CDR1 SEHNR, CDR2 FQNEAQ (reference sequence). CDR3 length: 16 residues. J was trimmed by 3 bases and V by 3 bases; bases with no gene match: 11. CDR3 loop: CASSFPDRTGHYEQYF. The CDR3 coding sequence is TGTGCCAGCAGCTTTCCAGACCGGACAGGCCACTACGAGCAGTACTTC.

In this sample, this clone turned up a few times. The chain combines TRBV11-2 with TRBJ2-2; D might be TRBD2 (6 bases). The length of the CDR3 is 13 residues. Germline loops: CDR1 SGHAT, CDR2 FQNNGV. The ends were cut back, 8 bases at V and 3 bases at J, with 10 bases in the middle. Written as DNA, the CDR3 is TGTGCCAGCGACGGGGAGGACACCGGGGAGCTGTTTTTT. Residues: CASDGEDTGELFF.

The chain employs TRBV19 and TRBJ1-1; 11 positions agree with TRBD1. The CDR3 consists of 14 residues. V dropped 6 bases and J dropped 4; count of bases not matched to a gene: 4. Germline V lookup: CDR1 LNHDA, CDR2 SQIVND (reference sequence). The CDR3 reads CASRLGQGVTEAFF. The CDR3 DNA is TGTGCCAGTAGATTGGGACAGGGGGTCACTGAAGCTTTCTTT.

This clone has only a few counts. This chain links TRBV28 with TRBJ2-3; 14 bases line up with TRBD2. This CDR3 has 15 residues. With V trimmed by 8 bases and J by 4 bases, 5 bases remained unmatched. Germline assignment: CDR1 MDHEN and CDR2 SYDVKM. CDR3 protein: CASGLAGGNADTQYF. CDR3 bases: TGTGCCAGCGGACTAGCGGGAGGTAACGCAGATACGCAGTATTTT.